Included here is one T cell receptor beta chain sequence, with context. Antigen specificity is unknown. The data derive from a study of cytomegalovirus exposure and HLA in healthy donors. Study-wide results and limits: Earlier analysis found most TCR beta V segments productive about 87% or about 30% of the time. TCR sequences were mostly rare, though some public TCRs occurred in many donors.

The germline CDR1 and CDR2 sequences are KGHSH and LQKENI. The length of the CDR3 is 15 residues. V trimming: 3 bases; J trimming: 6 bases; junction bases outside the gene matches: 9. Primers for the PCR totalled 60 Vbeta and 13 Jbeta. Here immunoSEQ multiplex PCR was the method, and the copy in TCRdb shows in-frame clones only, minus some. The repertoire includes about 98,000 clones, more than 60% of them detected once, and roughly 2.5% sits in the top ten. The sequence was collected from a man aged 50 or older in good health and CMV-seronegative. The sample comprised PBMCs. This chain joins TRBV18 and TRBJ2-7, with 9 bases lining up with TRBD1. CDR3 amino acids: CASSPSRTGVGEQYF. In DNA, the CDR3 is TGTGCCAGCTCACCTTCAAGGACAGGGGTGGGCGAGCAGTACTTC.